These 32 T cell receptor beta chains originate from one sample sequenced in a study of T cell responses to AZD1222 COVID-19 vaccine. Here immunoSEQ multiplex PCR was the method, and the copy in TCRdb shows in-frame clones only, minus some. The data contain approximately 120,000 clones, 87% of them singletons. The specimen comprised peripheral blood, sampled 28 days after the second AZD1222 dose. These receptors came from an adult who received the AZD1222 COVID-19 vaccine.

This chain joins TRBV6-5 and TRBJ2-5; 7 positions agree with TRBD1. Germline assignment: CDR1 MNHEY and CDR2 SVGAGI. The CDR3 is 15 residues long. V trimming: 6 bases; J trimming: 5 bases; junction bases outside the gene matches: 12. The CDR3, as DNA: TGTGCCAGCAGGCCAGACAGGGTCGGTGGGGAGACCCAGTACTTC. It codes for CASRPDRVGGETQYF.

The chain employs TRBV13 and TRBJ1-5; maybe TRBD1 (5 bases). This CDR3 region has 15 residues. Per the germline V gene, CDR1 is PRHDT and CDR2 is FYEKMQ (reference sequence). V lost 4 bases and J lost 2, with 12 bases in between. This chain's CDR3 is CASSSGPGGNQPQHF. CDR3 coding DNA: TGTGCCAGCAGCTCGGGACCGGGGGGCAATCAGCCCCAGCATTTT.

CDR3 in DNA: TGCGCCAGCAGCTTGAGTCCGACCGGGGCCAACGTCCTGACTTTC. Protein sequence: CASSLSPTGANVLTF. This sequence joins TRBV5-1 and TRBJ2-6; D unresolved. Germline assignment: CDR1 SGHRS and CDR2 YFSETQ. The CDR3 has 15 residues. The V gene lost 1 base and the J gene lost 4 bases, with 9 bases spanning the gap.

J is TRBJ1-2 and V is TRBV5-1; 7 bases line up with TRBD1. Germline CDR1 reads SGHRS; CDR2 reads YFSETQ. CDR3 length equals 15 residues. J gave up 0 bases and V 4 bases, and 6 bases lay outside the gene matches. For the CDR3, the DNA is TGCGCCAGCAGCCCCTGGACAGGTGCTAACTATGGCTACACCTTC. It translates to CASSPWTGANYGYTF.

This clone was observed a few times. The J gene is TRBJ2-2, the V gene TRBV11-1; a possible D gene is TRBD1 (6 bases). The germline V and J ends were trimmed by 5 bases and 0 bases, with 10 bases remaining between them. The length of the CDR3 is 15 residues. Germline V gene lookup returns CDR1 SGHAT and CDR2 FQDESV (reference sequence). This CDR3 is CASSGDTSNTGELFF. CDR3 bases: TGTGCCAGCAGCGGGGACACTTCGAACACCGGGGAGCTGTTTTTT.

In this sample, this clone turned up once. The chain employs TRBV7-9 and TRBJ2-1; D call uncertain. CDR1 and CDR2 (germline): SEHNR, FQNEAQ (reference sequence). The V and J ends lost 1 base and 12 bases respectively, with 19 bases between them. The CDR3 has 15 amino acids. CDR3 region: CASSLGAVTPLGQFF. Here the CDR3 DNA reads TGTGCCAGCAGCTTAGGTGCGGTGACGCCCCTAGGGCAGTTCTTC.

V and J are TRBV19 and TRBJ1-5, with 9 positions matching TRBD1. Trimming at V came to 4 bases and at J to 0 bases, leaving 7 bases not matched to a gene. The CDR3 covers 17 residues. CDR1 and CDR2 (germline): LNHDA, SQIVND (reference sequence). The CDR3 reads CASSRGRTGDSNQPQHF. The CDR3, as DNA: TGTGCCAGTAGTAGAGGGAGGACAGGGGATAGCAATCAGCCCCAGCATTTT.

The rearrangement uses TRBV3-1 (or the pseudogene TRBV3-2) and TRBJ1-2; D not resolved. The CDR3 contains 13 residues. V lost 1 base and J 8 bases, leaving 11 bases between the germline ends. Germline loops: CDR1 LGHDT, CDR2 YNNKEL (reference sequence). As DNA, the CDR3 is TGTGCCAGCAGCCAAGGCGGGCGCGACGGCTACACCTTC. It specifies CASSQGGRDGYTF.

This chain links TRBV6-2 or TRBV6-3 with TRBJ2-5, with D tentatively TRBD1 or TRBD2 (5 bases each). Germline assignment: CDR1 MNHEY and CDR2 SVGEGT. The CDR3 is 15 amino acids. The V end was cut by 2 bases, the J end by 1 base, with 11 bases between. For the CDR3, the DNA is TGTGCCAGCAGTTACGGGGGTACGACCCAAGAGACCCAGTACTTC. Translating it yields CASSYGGTTQETQYF.

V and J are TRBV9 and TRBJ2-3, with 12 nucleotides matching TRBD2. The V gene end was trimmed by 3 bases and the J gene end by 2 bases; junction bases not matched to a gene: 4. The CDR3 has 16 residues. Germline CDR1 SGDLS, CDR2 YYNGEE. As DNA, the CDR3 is TGTGCCAGCAGCGCTAGCGGGAGGGCCAACACAGATACGCAGTATTTT. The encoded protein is CASSASGRANTDTQYF.

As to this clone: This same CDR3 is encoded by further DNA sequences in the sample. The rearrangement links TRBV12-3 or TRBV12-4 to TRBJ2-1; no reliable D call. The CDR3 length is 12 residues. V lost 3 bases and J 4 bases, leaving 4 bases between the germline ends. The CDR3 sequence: CASSFGYNEQFF. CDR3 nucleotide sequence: TGTGCCAGCAGTTTCGGGTACAATGAGCAGTTCTTC.

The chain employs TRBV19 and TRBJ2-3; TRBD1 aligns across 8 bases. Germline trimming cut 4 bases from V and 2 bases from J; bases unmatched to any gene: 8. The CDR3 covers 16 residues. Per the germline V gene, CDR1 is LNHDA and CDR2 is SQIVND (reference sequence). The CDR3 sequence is CASSRARDRITDTQYF. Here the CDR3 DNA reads TGTGCCAGTAGTAGGGCTCGGGACAGGATCACAGATACGCAGTATTTT.

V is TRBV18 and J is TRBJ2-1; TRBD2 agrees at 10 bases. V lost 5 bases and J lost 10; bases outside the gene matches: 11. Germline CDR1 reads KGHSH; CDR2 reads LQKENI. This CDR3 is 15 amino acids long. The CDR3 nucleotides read TGTGCCAGCTCAACTCTAGCGGGAGATCTTTACGAGCAGTTCTTC. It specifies CASSTLAGDLYEQFF.

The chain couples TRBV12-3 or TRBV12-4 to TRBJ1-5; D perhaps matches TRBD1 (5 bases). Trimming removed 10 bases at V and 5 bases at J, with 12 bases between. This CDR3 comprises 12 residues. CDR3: CAIQTGDQPQHF. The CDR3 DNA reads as TGTGCCATCCAAACAGGAGATCAGCCCCAGCATTTT.

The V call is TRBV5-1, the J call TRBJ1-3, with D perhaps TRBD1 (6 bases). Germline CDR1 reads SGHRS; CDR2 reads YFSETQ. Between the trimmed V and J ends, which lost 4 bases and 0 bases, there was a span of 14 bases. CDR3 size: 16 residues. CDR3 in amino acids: CASSPSGDISGNTIYF. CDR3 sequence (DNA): TGCGCCAGCAGCCCAAGCGGGGACATCTCTGGAAACACCATATATTTT.

The CDR3 DNA follows: TGTGCCAGCAGCCCGAGAGGGGGACACAATGAGCAGTTCTTC. Its protein is CASSPRGGHNEQFF. The chain couples TRBV7-8 to TRBJ2-1; D may be TRBD1 (6 bases). Germline V lookup: CDR1 SGHVS, CDR2 FQNEAQ. The CDR3 is made up of 14 amino acids. The ends were cut back, 5 bases at V and 5 bases at J, with 13 bases in the middle.

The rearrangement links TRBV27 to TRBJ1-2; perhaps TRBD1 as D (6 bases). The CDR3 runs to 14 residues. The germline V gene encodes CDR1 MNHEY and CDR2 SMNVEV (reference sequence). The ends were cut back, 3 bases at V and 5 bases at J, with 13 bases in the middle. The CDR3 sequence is CASSFFGGEYGYTF. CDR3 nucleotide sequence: TGTGCCAGCAGTTTTTTTGGGGGCGAGTATGGCTACACCTTC.

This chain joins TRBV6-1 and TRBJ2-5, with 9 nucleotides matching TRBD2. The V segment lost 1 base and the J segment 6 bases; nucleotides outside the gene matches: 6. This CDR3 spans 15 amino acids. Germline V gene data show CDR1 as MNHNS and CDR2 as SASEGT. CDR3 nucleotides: TGTGCCAGCAGTGAAGTTAGCGGGAGATGGAAGACCCAGTACTTC. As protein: CASSEVSGRWKTQYF.

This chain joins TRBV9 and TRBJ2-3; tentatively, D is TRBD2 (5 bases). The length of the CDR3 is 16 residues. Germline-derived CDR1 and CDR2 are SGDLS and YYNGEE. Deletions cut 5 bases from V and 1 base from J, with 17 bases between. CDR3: CASSTPRVGGTDTQYF. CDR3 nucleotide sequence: TGTGCCAGCAGTACGCCGAGGGTCGGGGGCACAGATACGCAGTATTTT.

In nucleotides, the CDR3 is TGTGCCAGCAGCGTAGGGGTCCGGGCGACTCTCCGGAGGGAGGAGACCCAGTACTTC. It encodes CASSVGVRATLRREETQYF. The gene calls are TRBV9 and TRBJ2-5; D is possibly TRBD2 (6 bases). CDR3 length equals 19 residues. Between the trimmed V and J ends, which lost 0 bases and 5 bases, there was a span of 26 bases. CDR1 and CDR2 from the germline V gene are SGDLS and YYNGEE.

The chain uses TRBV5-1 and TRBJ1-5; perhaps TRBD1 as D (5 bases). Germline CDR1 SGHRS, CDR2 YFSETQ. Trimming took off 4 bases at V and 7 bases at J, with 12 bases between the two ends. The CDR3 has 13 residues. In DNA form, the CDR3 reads TGCGCCAGCAGCCTGGGGTGGGGCCAGCCCCAGCATTTT. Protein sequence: CASSLGWGQPQHF.

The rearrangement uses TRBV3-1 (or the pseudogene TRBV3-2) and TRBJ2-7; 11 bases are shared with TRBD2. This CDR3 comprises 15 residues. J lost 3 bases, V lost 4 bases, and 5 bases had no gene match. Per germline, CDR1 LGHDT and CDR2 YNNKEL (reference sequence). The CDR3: CASSLTSGSNYEQYF. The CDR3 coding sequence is TGTGCCAGCAGCCTAACTAGCGGGAGTAACTACGAGCAGTACTTC.

CDR3 sequence: CASSVQGPTNEKLFF. The CDR3 nucleotides are TGTGCCAGCAGCGTACAAGGCCCAACTAATGAAAAACTGTTTTTT. The gene calls are TRBV7-6 and TRBJ1-4; D not certain. The V end was cut by 5 bases, the J end by 0 bases, with 10 bases between. CDR1 and CDR2 from the germline V gene are SGHVS and FNYEAQ. CDR3 length: 15 residues.

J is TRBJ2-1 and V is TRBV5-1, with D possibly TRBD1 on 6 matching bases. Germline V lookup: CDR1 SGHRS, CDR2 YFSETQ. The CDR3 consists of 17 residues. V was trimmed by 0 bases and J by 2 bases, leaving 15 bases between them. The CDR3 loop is CASSLGMGQGTYNEQFF. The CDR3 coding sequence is TGCGCCAGCAGCTTGGGAATGGGACAAGGGACCTACAATGAGCAGTTCTTC.

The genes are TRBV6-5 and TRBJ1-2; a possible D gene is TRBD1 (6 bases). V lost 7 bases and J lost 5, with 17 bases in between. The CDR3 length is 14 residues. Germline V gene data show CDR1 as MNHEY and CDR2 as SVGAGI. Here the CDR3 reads CASTSSRGGYGYTF. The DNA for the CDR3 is TGTGCCAGCACGTCGAGCCGAGGGGGTTATGGCTACACCTTC.

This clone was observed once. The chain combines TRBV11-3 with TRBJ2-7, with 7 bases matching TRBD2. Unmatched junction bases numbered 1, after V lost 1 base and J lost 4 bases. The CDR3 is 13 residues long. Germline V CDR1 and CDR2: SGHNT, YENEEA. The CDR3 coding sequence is TGTGCCAGCAGCTTAGGCGGGGGTTACGAGCAGTACTTC. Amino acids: CASSLGGGYEQYF. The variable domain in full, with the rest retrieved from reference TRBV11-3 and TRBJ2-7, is EAGVVQSPRYKIIEKKQPVAFWCNPISGHNTLYWYLQNLGQGPELLIRYENEEAVDDSQLPKDRFSAERLKGVDSTLKIQPAELGDSAVYLCASSLGGGYEQYFGPGTRLTVT.

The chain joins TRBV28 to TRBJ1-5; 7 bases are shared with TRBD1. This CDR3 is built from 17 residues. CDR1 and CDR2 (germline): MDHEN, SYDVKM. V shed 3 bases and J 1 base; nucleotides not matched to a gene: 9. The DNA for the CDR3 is TGTGCCAGCAGTTTTCAATCAGGGGGGGCCAGCAATCAGCCCCAGCATTTT. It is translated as CASSFQSGGASNQPQHF.

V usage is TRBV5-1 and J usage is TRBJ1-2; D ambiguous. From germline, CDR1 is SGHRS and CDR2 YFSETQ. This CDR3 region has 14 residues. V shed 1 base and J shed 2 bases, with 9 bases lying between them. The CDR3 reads CASSLQEGNYGYTF. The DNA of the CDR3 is TGCGCCAGCAGCTTGCAAGAAGGGAACTATGGCTACACCTTC.

This chain's CDR3 is CATLSGSTEAFF. CDR3 nucleotide sequence: TGTGCCACCCTGTCAGGGTCGACTGAAGCTTTCTTT. The chain links TRBV12-3 or TRBV12-4 to TRBJ1-1; a weak D match, TRBD1 (5 bases). V lost 10 bases and J lost 5, with 14 bases in between. The CDR3 is 12 amino acids.

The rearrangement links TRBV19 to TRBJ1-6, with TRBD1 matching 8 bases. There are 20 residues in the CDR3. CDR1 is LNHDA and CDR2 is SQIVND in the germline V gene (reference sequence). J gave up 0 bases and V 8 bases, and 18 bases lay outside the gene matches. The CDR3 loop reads CASRNYSEYGTGSYNSPLHF. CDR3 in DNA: TGTGCCAGTCGCAATTATTCCGAGTACGGGACAGGCTCCTATAATTCACCCCTCCACTTT.

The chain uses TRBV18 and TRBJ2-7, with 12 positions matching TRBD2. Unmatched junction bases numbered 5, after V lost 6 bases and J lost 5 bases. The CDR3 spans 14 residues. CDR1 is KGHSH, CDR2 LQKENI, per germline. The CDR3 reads CASSGTSGSDEQYF. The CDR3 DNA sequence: TGTGCCAGCTCCGGGACTAGCGGGTCGGACGAGCAGTACTTC.

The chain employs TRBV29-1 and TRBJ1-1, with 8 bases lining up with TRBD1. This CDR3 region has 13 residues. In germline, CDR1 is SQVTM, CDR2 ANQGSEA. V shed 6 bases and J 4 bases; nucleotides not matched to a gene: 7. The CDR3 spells CSVRTGSATEAFF. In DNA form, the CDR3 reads TGCAGCGTCAGGACAGGGTCGGCCACTGAAGCTTTCTTT.